Shown below are 5 T cell receptor beta chains from a single sample sequenced in a study of T cells after somatic rescue of genetic block. TCRdb keeps only in-frame clones here, not all; method: immunoSEQ multiplex PCR. The sample shows 13,000 or so clones, around 70% of them seen only once. The sample taken for sequencing was peripheral blood mononuclear cells (PBMCs). These receptors came from a boy aged 5-17 years.

The CDR3 DNA reads as TGTGCCAGCAGCTTAGGCGCGTTTCAAGAGACCCAGTACTTC. As protein: CASSLGAFQETQYF. This rearrangement joins TRBV7-9 to TRBJ2-5; D call uncertain. The germline V gene has CDR1 SEHNR and CDR2 FQNEAQ (reference sequence). The CDR3 spans 14 residues. Trimming took off 1 base at V and 2 bases at J, with 8 bases between the two ends.

The V call is TRBV20-1, the J call TRBJ2-5; unclear D gene. In germline, CDR1 is DFQATT, CDR2 SNEGSKA (reference sequence). This CDR3 is built from 11 residues. V was pared by 1 base and J by 5 bases, with 5 bases between. The CDR3 bases are TGCAGTGCTAGAGGCTGGGAGACCCAGTACTTC. It is translated as CSARGWETQYF.

This sequence joins TRBV2 and TRBJ2-7; D call uncertain. The germline gives CDR1 SNHLY, CDR2 FYNNEI. The CDR3 is 14 residues long. Deletions cut 4 bases from V and 0 bases from J, with 10 bases between. CDR3 sequence: CASSARQISYEQYF. In DNA form, the CDR3 reads TGTGCCAGCAGTGCCAGACAAATCTCCTACGAGCAGTACTTC.

This chain links TRBV5-1 with TRBJ1-4, with 8 nucleotides matching TRBD1. The length of the CDR3 is 15 residues. The germline gives CDR1 SGHRS, CDR2 YFSETQ. The junction had 2 bases not matched to a gene; V was cut back by 1 base and J by 3 bases. The CDR3 is CASSLWTGSNEKLFF. In DNA, the CDR3 is TGCGCCAGCAGCTTGTGGACAGGGTCTAATGAAAAACTGTTTTTT.

The V and J genes are TRBV7-9 and TRBJ1-5; D unclear. The V end lost 2 bases, the J end lost 0 bases, and 8 bases lay between the germline ends. The CDR3 is 15 amino acids. The germline V gene has CDR1 SEHNR and CDR2 FQNEAQ (reference sequence). DNA for the CDR3: TGTGCCAGCAGCTTATCTGTCGATAGCAATCAGCCCCAGCATTTT. This gives the protein CASSLSVDSNQPQHF.